This T cell receptor beta chain was documented in a study of blood T cell repertoires in COVID-19. Here immunoSEQ multiplex PCR was the method, and the copy in TCRdb shows in-frame clones only, minus some. The sample contains 90,000 to 150,000 clones, about 91% of which appear only once. Germline V CDR1 and CDR2: MNHEY, SVGEGT. Between the trimmed V and J ends, which lost 4 bases and 6 bases, there was a span of 15 bases. The CDR3 totals 15 residues. The clonotype originates from a woman aged 50 to 60 with active or convalescent COVID-19. What was sequenced was peripheral blood. V usage is TRBV6-2 or TRBV6-3 and J usage is TRBJ2-2; D gene ambiguous. The CDR3 sequence: CASSSDSAAAGELFF. The CDR3 DNA follows: TGTGCCAGCAGTTCAGACTCCGCCGCTGCCGGGGAGCTGTTTTTT.